This entry features one TCR beta chain sequence. This record belongs to a study of shared clonotypes between healthy human individuals. Germline V gene lookup returns CDR1 SGHTS and CDR2 YDEGEE. With 6 bases removed from V and 5 bases from J, the gap between germline ends came to 14 bases. The CDR3 extends over 13 amino acids. Every contributor of samples was a Caucasian grown-up residing in Nashville, Tennessee. Into CD45RA+ naive and CD45RA-negative memory subsets, the CD4+ cells were split. Profiling relied on immunoSEQ multiplex PCR, and the TCRdb table lists in-frame clones only, not all of them. The table records some 2 million clones, 85% to 95% of them present only once.

The sequence was collected from a man between 18 and 29 years old in good health. This chain connects TRBV5-8 to TRBJ2-5; tentative D call: TRBD1 (5 bases). Sequences were obtained from naive CD4+ T cells sorted from blood. As for subset: CD45RA+ positively selected. This CDR3 is CASTPVGLETQYF. The CDR3 nucleotides are TGTGCCAGCACCCCAGTGGGGCTTGAGACCCAGTACTTC.